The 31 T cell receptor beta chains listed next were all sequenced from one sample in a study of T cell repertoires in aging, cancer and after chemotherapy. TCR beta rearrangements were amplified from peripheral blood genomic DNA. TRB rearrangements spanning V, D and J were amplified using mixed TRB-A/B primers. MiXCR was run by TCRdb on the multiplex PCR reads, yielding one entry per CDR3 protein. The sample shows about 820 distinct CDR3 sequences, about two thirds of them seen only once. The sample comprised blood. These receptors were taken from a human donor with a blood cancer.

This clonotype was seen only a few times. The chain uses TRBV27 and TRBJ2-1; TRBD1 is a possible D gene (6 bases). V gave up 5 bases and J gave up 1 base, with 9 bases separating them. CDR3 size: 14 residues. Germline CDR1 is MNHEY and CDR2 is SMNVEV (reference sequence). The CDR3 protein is CASSVDSSYNEQFF. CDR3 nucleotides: TGTGCCAGCAGTGTGGACAGTTCCTACAATGAGCAGTTCTTC.

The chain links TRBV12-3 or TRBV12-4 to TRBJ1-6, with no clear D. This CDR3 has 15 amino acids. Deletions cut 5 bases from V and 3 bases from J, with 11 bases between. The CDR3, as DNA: TGTGCCAGCAGTCCCCGGGAGAGCTATAATTCACCCCTCCACTTT. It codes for CASSPRESYNSPLHF.

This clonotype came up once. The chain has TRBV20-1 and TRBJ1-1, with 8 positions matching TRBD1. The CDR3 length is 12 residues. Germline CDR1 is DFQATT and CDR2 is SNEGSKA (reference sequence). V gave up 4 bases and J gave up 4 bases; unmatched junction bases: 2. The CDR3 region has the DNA TGCAGTGCTAAGACAGGGGCCACTGAAGCTTTCTTT. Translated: CSAKTGATEAFF.

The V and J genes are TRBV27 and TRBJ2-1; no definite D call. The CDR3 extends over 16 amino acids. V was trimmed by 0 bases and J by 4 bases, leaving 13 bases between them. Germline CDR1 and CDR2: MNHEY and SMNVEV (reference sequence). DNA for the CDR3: TGTGCCAGCAGTTTATCGACCCCATGGGTATACAATGAGCAGTTCTTC. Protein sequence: CASSLSTPWVYNEQFF.

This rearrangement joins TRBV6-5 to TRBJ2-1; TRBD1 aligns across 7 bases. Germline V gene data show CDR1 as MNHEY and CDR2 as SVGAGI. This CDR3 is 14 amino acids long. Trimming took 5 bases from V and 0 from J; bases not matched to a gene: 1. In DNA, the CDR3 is TGTGCCAGCAGTAGGGACAGCTCCTACAATGAGCAGTTCTTC. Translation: CASSRDSSYNEQFF.

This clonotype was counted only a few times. In DNA form, the CDR3 reads TGTGCCTGGAAGAGGCAGGGGATCACCGGGGAGCTGTTTTTT. As protein: CAWKRQGITGELFF. V usage is TRBV30 and J usage is TRBJ2-2; D possibly corresponds to TRBD1 (6 bases). The CDR3 totals 14 residues. Per the germline V gene, CDR1 is GTSNPN and CDR2 is SVGIG (reference sequence). Trimming took off 4 bases at V and 4 bases at J, with 13 bases between the two ends.

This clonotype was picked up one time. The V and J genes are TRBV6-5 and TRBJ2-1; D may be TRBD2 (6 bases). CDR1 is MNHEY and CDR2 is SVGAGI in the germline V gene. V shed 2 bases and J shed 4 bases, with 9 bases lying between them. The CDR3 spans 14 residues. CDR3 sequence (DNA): TGTGCCAGCAGTTACGGGACTGGTTACAATGAGCAGTTCTTC. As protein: CASSYGTGYNEQFF.

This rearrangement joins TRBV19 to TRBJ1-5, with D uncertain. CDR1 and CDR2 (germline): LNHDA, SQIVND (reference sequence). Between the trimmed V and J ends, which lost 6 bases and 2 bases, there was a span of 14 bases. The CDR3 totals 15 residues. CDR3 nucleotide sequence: TGTGCCAGTAGCGACTCCTACGGGGGCAATCAGCCCCAGCATTTT. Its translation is CASSDSYGGNQPQHF. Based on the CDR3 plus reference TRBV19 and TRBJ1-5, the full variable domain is DGGITQSPKYLFRKEGQNVTLSCEQNLNHDAMYWYRQDPGQGLRLIYYSQIVNDFQKGDIAEGYSVSREKKESFPLTVTSAQKNPTAFYLCASSDSYGGNQPQHFGDGTRLSIL.

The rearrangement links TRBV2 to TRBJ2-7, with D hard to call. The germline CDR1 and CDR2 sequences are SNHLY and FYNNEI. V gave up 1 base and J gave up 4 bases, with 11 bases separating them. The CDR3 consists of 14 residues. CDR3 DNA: TGTGCCAGCAGTGAAGTGTATCCCGGTTACGAGCAGTACTTC. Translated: CASSEVYPGYEQYF.

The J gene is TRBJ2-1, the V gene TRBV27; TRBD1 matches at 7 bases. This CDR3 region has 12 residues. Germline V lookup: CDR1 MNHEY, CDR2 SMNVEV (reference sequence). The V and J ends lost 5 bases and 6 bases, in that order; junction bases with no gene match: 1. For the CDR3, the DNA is TGTGCCAGCAGTAGGACAGGCAATGAGCAGTTCTTC. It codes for CASSRTGNEQFF.

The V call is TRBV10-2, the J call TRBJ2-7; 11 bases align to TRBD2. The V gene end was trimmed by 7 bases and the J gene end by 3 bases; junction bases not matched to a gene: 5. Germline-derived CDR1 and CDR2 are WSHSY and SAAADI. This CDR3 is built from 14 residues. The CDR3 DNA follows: TGCGCCAGCAACGTAGCGGGGGGGCACTACGAGCAGTACTTC. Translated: CASNVAGGHYEQYF.

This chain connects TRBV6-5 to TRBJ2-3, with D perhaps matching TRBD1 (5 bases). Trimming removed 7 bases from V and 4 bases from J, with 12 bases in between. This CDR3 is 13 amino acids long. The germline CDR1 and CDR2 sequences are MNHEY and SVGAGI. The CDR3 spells CASTPTASDTQYF. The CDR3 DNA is TGTGCCAGCACCCCGACAGCGTCAGATACGCAGTATTTT.

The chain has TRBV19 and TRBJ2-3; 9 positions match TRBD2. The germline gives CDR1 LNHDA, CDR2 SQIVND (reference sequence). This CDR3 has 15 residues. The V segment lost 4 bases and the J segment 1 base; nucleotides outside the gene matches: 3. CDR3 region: CASSTVAGGTDTQYF. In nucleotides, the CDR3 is TGTGCCAGTAGTACAGTAGCGGGGGGCACAGATACGCAGTATTTT.

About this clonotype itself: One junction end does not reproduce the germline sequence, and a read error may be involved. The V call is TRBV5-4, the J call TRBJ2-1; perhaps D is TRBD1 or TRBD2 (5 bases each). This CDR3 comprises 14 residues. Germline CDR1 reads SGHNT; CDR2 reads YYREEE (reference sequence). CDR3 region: CDSSLGGGNNEQFF. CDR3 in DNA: TGTGACAGCAGCTTGGGTGGGGGAAACAATGAGCAGTTCTTC.

This chain's CDR3 is CATSRDKGNYGYTF. The DNA of the CDR3 is TGTGCCACCAGCAGAGATAAAGGGAACTATGGCTACACCTTC. The V call is TRBV15, the J call TRBJ1-2; D is unresolved. V lost 0 bases and J 2 bases, leaving 7 bases between the germline ends. CDR3 size: 14 residues. Germline V gene lookup returns CDR1 LNHNV and CDR2 YYDKDF (reference sequence).

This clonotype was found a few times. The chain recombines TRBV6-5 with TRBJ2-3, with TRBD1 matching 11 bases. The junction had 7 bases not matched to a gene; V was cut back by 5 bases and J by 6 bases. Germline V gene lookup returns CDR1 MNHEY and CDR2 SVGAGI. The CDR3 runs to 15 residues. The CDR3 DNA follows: TGTGCCAGCAGTACAAGGACAGGGGGCGTGGATACGCAGTATTTT. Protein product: CASSTRTGGVDTQYF.

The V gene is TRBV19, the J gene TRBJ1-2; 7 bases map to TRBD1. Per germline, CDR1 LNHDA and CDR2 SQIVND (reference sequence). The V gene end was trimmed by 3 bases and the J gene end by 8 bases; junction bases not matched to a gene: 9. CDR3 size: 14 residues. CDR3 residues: CASSISGQVSGYTF. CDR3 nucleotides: TGTGCCAGTAGTATCAGCGGACAGGTTTCCGGCTACACCTTC.

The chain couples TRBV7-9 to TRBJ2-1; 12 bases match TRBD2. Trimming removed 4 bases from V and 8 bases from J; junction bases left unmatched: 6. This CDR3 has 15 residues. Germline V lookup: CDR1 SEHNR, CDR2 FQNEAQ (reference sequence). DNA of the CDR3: TGTGCCAGCAGCTCGACTAGCGGGGGTTCGGATGAGCAGTTCTTC. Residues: CASSSTSGGSDEQFF.

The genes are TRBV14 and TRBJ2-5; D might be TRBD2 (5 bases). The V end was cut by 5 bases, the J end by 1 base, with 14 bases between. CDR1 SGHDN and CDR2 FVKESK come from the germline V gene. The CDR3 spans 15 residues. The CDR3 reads CASSFRQRGQETQYF. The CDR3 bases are TGTGCCAGCAGCTTCCGCCAACGGGGCCAAGAGACCCAGTACTTC. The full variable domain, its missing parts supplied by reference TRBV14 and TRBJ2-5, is EAGVTQFPSHSVIEKGQTVTLRCDPISGHDNLYWYRRVMGKEIKFLLHFVKESKQDESGMPNNRFLAERTGGTYSTLKVQPAELEDSGVYFCASSFRQRGQETQYFGPGTRLLVL.

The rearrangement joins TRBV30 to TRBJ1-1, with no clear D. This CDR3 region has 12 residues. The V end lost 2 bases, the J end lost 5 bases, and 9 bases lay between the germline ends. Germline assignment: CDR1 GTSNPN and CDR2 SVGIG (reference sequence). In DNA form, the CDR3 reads TGTGCCTGGAGTAGTATCCGGACTGAAGCTTTCTTT. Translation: CAWSSIRTEAFF.

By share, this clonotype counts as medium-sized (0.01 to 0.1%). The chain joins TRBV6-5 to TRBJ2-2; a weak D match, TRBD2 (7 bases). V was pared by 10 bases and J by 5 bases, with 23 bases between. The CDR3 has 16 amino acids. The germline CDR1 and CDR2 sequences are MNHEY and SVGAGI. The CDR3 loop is CATIRDRGALTGELFF. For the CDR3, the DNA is TGTGCCACCATAAGAGACCGGGGGGCATTAACCGGGGAGCTGTTTTTT.

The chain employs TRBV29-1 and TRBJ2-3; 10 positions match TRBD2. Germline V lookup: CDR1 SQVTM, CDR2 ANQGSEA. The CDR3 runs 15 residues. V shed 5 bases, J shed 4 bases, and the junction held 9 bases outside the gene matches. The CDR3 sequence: CSVKGSGGAPDTQYF. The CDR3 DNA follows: TGCAGCGTTAAGGGGAGCGGGGGGGCACCAGATACGCAGTATTTT.

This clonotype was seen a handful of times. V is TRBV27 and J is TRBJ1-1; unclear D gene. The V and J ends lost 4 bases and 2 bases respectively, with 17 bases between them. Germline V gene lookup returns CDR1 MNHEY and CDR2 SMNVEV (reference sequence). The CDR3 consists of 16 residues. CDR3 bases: TGTGCCAGCAGTTCCCAGAGGGCCGATCTAAACACTGAAGCTTTCTTT. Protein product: CASSSQRADLNTEAFF.

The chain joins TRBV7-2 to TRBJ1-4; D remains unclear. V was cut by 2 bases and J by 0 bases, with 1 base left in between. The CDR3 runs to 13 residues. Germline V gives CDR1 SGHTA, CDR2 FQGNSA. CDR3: CASSLTTNEKLFF. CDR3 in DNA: TGTGCCAGCAGCTTAACAACTAATGAAAAACTGTTTTTT.

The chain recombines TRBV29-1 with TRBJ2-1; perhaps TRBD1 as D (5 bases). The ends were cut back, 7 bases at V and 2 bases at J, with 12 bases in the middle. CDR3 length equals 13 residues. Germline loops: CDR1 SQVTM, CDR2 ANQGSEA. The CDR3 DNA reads TGCAGCGCTCAGGGTTGGGCCTACAATGAGCAGTTCTTC. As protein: CSAQGWAYNEQFF.

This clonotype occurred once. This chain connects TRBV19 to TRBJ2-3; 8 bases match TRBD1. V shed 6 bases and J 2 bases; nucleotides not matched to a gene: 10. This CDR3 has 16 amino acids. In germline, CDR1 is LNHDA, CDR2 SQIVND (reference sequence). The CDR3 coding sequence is TGTGCCAGTAGCCATACCGGGACAGGCAACACAGATACGCAGTATTTT. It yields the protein CASSHTGTGNTDTQYF.

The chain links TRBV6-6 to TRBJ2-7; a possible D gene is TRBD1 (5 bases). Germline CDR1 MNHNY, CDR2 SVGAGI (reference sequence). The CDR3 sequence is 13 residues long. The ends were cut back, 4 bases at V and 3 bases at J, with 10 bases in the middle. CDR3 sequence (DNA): TGTGCCAGCAGTTGGACACCTAACTACGAGCAGTACGTC. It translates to CASSWTPNYEQYV.

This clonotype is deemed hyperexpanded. The CDR3: CASRLAGAIEQFF. As DNA, the CDR3 is TGCGCCAGCAGGCTAGCGGGGGCGATTGAGCAGTTCTTC. The gene calls are TRBV10-2 and TRBJ2-1; 10 positions agree with TRBD2. This CDR3 is built from 13 residues. The ends lost 6 bases at V and 9 bases at J; junction bases unmatched: 5. Germline V CDR1 and CDR2: WSHSY, SAAADI.

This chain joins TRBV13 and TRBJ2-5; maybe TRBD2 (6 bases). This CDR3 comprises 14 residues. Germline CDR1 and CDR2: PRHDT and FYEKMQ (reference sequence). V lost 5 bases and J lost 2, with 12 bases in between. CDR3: CASSRRGLQETQYF. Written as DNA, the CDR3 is TGTGCCAGCAGCCGACGGGGACTTCAAGAGACCCAGTACTTC. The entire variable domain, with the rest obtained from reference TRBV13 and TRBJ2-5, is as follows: AAGVIQSPRHLIKEKRETATLKCYPIPRHDTVYWYQQGPGQDPQFLISFYEKMQSDKGSIPDRFSAQQFSDYHSELNMSSLELGDSALYFCASSRRGLQETQYFGPGTRLLVL.

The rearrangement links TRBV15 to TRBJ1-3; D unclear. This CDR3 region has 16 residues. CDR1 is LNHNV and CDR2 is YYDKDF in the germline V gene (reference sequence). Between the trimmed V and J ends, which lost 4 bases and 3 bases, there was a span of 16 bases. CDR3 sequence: CATSTTEGRFGNTIYF. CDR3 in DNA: TGTGCCACCAGCACCACCGAAGGACGGTTTGGAAACACCATATATTTT. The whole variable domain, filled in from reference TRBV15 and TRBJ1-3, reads DAMVIQNPRYQVTQFGKPVTLSCSQTLNHNVMYWYQQKSSQAPKLLFHYYDKDFNNEADTPDNFQSRRPNTSFCFLDIRSPGLGDTAMYLCATSTTEGRFGNTIYFGEGSWLTVV.

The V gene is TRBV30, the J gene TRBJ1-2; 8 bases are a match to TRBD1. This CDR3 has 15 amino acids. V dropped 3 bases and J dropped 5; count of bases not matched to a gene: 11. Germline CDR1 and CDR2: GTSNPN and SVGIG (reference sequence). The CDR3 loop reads CAWRLGQGGGYGYTF. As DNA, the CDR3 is TGTGCCTGGAGATTAGGACAGGGCGGAGGGTATGGCTACACCTTC.